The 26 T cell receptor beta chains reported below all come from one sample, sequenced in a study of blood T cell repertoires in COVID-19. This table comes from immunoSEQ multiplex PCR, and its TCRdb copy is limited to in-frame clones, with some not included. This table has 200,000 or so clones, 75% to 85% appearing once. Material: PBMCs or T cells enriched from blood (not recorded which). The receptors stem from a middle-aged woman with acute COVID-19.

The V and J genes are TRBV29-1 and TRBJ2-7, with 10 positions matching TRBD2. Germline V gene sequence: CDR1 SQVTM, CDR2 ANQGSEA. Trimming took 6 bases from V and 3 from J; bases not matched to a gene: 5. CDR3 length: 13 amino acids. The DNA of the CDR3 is TGCAGCGTGGGGGCTAGCGGGAGCTACGAGCAGTACTTC. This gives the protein CSVGASGSYEQYF.

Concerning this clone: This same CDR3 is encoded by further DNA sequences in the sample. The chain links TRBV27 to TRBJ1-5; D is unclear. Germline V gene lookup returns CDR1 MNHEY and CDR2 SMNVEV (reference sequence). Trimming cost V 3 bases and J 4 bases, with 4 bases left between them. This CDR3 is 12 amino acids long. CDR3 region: CASSFNNQPQHF. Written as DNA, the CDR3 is TGTGCCAGCAGTTTTAATAATCAGCCCCAGCATTTT.

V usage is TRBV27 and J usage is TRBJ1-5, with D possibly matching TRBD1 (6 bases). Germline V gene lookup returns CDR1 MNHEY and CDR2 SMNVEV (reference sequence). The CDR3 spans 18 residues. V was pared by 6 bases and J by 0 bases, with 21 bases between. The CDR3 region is CASSRYSQTGNSNQPQHF. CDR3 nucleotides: TGTGCCAGCAGCCGCTATTCCCAGACAGGAAATAGCAATCAGCCCCAGCATTTT.

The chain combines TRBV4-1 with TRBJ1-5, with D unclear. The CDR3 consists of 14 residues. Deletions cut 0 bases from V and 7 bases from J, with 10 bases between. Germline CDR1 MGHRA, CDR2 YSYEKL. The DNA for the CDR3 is TGCGCCAGCAGCCAAGAGGGCCCCCACCAGCCCCAGCATTTT. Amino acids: CASSQEGPHQPQHF.

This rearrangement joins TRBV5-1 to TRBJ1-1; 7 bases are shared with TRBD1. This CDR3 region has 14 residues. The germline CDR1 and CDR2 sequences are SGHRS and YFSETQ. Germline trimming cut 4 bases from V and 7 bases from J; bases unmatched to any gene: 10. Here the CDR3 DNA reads TGCGCCAGCAGCCGATGGGACAGCTCCCTTGAAGCTTTCTTT. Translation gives CASSRWDSSLEAFF.

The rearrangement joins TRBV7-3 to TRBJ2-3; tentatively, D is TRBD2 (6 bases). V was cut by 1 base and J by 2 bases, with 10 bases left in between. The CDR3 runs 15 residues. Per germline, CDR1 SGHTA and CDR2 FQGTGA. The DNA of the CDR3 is TGTGCCAGCAGCTTAATGGGGGGAGTCACAGATACGCAGTATTTT. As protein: CASSLMGGVTDTQYF.

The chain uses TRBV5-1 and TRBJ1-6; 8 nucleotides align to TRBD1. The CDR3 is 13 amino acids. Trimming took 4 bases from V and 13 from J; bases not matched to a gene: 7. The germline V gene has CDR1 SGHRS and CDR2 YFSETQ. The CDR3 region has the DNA TGCGCCAGCAGCCCCGAGGACAGGGAGCCCCTCCACTTT. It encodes CASSPEDREPLHF.

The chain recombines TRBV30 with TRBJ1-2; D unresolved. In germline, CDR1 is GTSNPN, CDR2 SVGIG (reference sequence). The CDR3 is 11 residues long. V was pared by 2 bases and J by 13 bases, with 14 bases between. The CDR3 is CAWSPTGIPTF. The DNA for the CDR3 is TGTGCCTGGAGTCCCACGGGAATCCCCACCTTC. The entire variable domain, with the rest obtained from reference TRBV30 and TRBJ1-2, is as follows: SQTIHQWPATLVQPVGSPLSLECTVEGTSNPNLYWYRQAAGRGLQLLFYSVGIGQISSEVPQNLSASRPQDRQFILSSKKLLLSDSGFYLCAWSPTGIPTFGSGTRLTVV.

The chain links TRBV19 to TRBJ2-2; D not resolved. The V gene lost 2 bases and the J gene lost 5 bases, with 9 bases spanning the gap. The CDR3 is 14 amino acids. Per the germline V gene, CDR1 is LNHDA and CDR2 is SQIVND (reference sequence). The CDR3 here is CASSIPQKTGELFF. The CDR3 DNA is TGTGCCAGTAGTATACCCCAAAAAACCGGGGAGCTGTTTTTT.

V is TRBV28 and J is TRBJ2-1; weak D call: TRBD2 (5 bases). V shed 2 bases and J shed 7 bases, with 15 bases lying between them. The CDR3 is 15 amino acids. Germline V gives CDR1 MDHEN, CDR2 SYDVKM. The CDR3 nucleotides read TGTGCCAGCAGTTTAGGGCCGGGAAACGGGAATGAGCAGTTCTTC. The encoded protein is CASSLGPGNGNEQFF.

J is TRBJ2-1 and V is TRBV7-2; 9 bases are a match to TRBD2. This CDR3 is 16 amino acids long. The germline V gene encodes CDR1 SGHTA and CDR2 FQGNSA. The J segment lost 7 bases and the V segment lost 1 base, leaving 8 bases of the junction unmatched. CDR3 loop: CASSLVVSGRGNEQFF. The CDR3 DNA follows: TGTGCCAGCAGCTTAGTAGTTAGCGGGAGAGGGAATGAGCAGTTCTTC.

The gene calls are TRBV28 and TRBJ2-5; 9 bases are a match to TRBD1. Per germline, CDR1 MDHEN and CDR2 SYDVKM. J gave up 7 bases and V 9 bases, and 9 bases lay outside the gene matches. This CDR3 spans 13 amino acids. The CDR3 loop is CASLRQGVGTQYF. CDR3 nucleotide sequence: TGTGCCAGTCTCCGACAGGGGGTAGGGACCCAGTACTTC.

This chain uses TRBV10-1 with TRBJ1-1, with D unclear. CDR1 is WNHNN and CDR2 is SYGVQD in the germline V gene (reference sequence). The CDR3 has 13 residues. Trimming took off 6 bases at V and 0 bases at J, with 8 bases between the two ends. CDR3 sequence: CASRAGVNTEAFF. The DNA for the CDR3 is TGCGCCAGCAGGGCCGGAGTGAACACTGAAGCTTTCTTT.

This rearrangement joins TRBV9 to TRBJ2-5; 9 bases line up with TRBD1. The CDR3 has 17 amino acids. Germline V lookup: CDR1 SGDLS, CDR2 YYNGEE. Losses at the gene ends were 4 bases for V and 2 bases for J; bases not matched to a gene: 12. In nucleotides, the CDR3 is TGTGCCAGCAGCTCAGGGGACAGGGTAATGCGGCAAGAGACCCAGTACTTC. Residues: CASSSGDRVMRQETQYF.

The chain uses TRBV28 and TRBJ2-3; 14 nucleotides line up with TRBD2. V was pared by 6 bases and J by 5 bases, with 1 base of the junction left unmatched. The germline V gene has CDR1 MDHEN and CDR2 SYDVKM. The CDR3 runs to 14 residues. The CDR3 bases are TGTGCCAGCAGAGGACTAGCGGGGGGAGATACGCAGTATTTT. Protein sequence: CASRGLAGGDTQYF.

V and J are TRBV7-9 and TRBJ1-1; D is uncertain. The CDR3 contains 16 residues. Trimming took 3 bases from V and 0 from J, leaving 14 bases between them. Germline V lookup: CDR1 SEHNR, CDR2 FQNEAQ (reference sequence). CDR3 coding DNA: TGTGCCAGCAGCTTTAGTTTTGGGGAGATGAACACTGAAGCTTTCTTT. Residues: CASSFSFGEMNTEAFF. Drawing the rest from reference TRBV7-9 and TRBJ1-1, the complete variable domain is DTGVSQNPRHKITKRGQNVTFRCDPISEHNRLYWYRQTLGQGPEFLTYFQNEAQLEKSRLLSDRFSAERPKGSFSTLEIQRTEQGDSAMYLCASSFSFGEMNTEAFFGQGTRLTVV.

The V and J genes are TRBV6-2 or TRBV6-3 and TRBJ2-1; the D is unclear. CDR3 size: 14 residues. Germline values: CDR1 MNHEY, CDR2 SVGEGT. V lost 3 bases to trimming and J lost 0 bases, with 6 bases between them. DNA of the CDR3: TGTGCCAGCAGTTATACGGGCTCCTACAATGAGCAGTTCTTC. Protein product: CASSYTGSYNEQFF.

The CDR3 sequence is CASSLGAGSDTQYF. The CDR3, as DNA: TGTGCCAGCAGCTTAGGAGCAGGGTCAGATACGCAGTATTTT. This chain connects TRBV7-6 to TRBJ2-3, with D possibly being TRBD1 (5 bases). The length of the CDR3 is 14 residues. V lost 1 base, J lost 4 bases, and 9 bases lay in between. CDR1 is SGHVS, CDR2 FNYEAQ, per germline.

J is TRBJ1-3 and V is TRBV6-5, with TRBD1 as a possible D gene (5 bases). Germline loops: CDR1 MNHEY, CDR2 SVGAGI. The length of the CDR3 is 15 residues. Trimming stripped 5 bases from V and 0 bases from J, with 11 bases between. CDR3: CASSPTASSGNTIYF. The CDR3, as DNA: TGTGCCAGCAGTCCGACAGCCAGCTCTGGAAACACCATATATTTT.

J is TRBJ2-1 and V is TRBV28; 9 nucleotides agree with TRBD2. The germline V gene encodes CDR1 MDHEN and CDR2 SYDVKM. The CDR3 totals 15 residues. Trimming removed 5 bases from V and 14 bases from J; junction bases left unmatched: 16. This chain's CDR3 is CASSAEQRGVPHKFF. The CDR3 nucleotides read TGTGCCAGCAGTGCGGAGCAGCGGGGGGTCCCCCATAAGTTCTTC.

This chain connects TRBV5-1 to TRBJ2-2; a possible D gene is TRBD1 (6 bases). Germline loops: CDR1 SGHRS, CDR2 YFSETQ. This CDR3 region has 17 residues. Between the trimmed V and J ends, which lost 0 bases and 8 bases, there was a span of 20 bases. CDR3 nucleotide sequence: TGCGCCAGCAGCTTGGAGGGGATACAGGGCTACGTGGGGGAGCTGTTTTTT. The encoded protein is CASSLEGIQGYVGELFF. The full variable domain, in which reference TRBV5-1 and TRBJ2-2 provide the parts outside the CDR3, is KAGVTQTPRYLIKTRGQQVTLSCSPISGHRSVSWYQQTPGQGLQFLFEYFSETQRNKGNFPGRFSGRQFSNSRSEMNVSTLELGDSALYLCASSLEGIQGYVGELFFGEGSRLTVL.

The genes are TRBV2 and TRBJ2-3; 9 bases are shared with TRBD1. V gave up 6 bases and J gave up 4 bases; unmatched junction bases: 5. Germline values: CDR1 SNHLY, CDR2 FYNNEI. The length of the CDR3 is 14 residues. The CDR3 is CASRPGQGADTQYF. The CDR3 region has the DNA TGTGCCAGCAGACCGGGACAGGGAGCAGATACGCAGTATTTT.

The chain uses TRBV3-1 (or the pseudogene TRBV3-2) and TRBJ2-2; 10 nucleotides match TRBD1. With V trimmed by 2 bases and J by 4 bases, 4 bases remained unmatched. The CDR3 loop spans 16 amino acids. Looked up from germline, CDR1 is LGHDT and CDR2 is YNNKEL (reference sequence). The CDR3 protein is CASSQLDRGLTGELFF. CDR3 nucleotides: TGTGCCAGCAGCCAACTAGACAGGGGGCTCACCGGGGAGCTGTTTTTT.

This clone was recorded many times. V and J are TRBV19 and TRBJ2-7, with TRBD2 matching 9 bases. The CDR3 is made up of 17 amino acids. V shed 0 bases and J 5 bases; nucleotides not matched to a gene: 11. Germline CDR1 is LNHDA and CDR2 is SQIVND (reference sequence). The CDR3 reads CASSIDPIGLARHEQYF. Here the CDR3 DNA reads TGTGCCAGTAGTATAGATCCGATTGGACTAGCGAGACACGAGCAGTACTTC.

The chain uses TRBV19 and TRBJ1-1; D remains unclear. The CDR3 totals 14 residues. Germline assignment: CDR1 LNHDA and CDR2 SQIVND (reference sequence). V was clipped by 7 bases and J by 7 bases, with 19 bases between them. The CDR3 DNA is TGTGCCAGTATCCCTCCCGGGAGGCGAGGTGAAGCTTTCTTT. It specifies CASIPPGRRGEAFF.

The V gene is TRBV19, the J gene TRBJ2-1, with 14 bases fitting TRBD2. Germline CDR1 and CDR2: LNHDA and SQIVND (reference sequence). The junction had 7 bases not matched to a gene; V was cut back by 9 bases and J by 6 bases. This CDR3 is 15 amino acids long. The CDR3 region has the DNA TGTGCCAGCCCCAGACTAGCGGGAGGGCGCAATGAGCAGTTCTTC. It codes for CASPRLAGGRNEQFF. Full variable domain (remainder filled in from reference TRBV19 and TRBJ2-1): DGGITQSPKYLFRKEGQNVTLSCEQNLNHDAMYWYRQDPGQGLRLIYYSQIVNDFQKGDIAEGYSVSREKKESFPLTVTSAQKNPTAFYLCASPRLAGGRNEQFFGPGTRLTVL.